This TCR beta chain is drawn from a study of blood T cell repertoires in COVID-19. Study overall: COVID-19 samples, acute and convalescent, were from the United States, Italy and Spain. The analysed material was cDNA or gDNA that came from T cells, B-cell-depleted T cells, or PBMCs.

Authors' analysis steps: Reference gene primer amplification gave estimated nucleated cell counts. TCRdb's table, derived via immunoSEQ multiplex PCR, lists solely in-frame clones and lacks some. The V and J calls and clone size are taken from that table; D and trimming were inferred from the DNA. The sample yields 30,000 to 45,000 clones, 88% seen once. The CDR3 has 13 amino acids. V lost 5 bases and J 8 bases, leaving 15 bases between the germline ends. The germline V gene has CDR1 SEHNR and CDR2 FQNEAQ (reference sequence). The sequencing sample was made of peripheral blood. The origin of this receptor is a woman in her 70s with active COVID-19. The chain recombines TRBV7-9 with TRBJ1-2; TRBD1 might be the D (6 bases). CDR3 protein: CASSLDTGSGYTF. CDR3 DNA: TGTGCCAGCAGCCTAGACACAGGGAGCGGCTACACCTTC.